The text below deals with one TCR beta chain. What this receptor recognizes is not known. Base qualities are not recorded, but no much larger clone differs from it by a single base. This record belongs to a study of OX40 agonist ivuxolimab in advanced cancers. For the wider study: Ivuxolimab, which targeted the costimulatory receptor OX40 (CD134), was an agonistic, fully human IgG2 monoclonal antibody. Partial responses occurred in three dose-escalation patients: two with cutaneous melanoma and one with hepatocellular carcinoma. Among the roughly 52 dose-escalation patients, around 20 had hepatocellular carcinoma, roughly 15 melanoma, 9 renal cell carcinoma and 9 head and neck cancer. In the dose-escalation cohort, around four fifths of patients were male, and the mean age was approximately 60 years with a range of about 20 to 90. Patients were allowed to have had prior anti-PD-1, anti-PD-L1 or anti-CTLA-4 therapy, and approximately 40% of the dose-escalation patients had been treated with checkpoint inhibitors. The paper covers the monotherapy dose-escalation part of the phase I ivuxolimab trial, which included N ≈ 57 patients. Peripheral TCRbeta sequencing was intended to test whether TCR sequence diversity was altered and clonal T-cell expansion was caused by ivuxolimab. Intravenous ivuxolimab was administered to patients every 2 weeks at six dose levels: 0.01, 0.1, 0.3, 1.5, 3 and 10 mg/kg. Study-level results and caveats: Clonal expansion of both CD4+ and CD8+ blood T cells was observed from baseline to week 6 at doses 0.1 to 3.0 mg/kg. The antigen specificity of the clonally expanded peripheral T cells was not determined. Low levels of normalized T-cell clonal expansion were also shown by some nonresponding patients. After ivuxolimab, more expanded clones were found on average in CD8+ T cells than in CD4+ T cells. In the 0.1-3.0 mg/kg groups, partial responders had among the lowest normalized peripheral clonal expansion, particularly in CD8+ T cells.

Genomic DNA was isolated from the sorted cells so that the TCRbeta CDR3 region could be sequenced. The immunoSEQ Assay was used to sequence the TCRbeta CDR3 regions. TCRdb mirrors the immuneACCESS table, restricted to in-frame sequences. Some clones are absent from its copies; in checked studies, under half trace to an unresolved V gene, and the reason for the others is unknown. This sample lists approximately 63,000 clones; around 74% were detected once. The ten largest make up roughly 11% of the sample. The CDR1 and CDR2 encoded by the germline V gene are SGDLS and YYNGEE. The CDR3 runs 18 residues from the cysteine to the phenylalanine. The entry retains the CDR3 DNA only, 54 bases that are in frame from base 1. Trimming takes 0 bases off V and 4 bases off J; junction bases not matched to a gene: 14. Patients with autoimmune disease history or receiving systemic immunosuppression were excluded from the trial. Peripheral blood for TCR sequencing was drawn from every dose cohort at baseline, at cycle 4 day 1 and at cycle 7 day 1. Samples came from an open-label, multicenter, first-in-human phase I dose-escalation trial of ivuxolimab. Adults with locally advanced or metastatic melanoma, renal cell carcinoma, hepatocellular carcinoma or head and neck squamous cell carcinoma were enrolled in the trial. Before TCR sequencing, CD4+ T cells and CD8+ T cells from peripheral blood were sorted into separate populations.

The chain joins TRBV9 to TRBJ2-5, and 8 junction bases match TRBD2. The sample was CD4+ or CD8+ T cells sorted from blood, taken in a trial of the OX40 agonist ivuxolimab. This TCR was sampled from an adult with an advanced solid tumor such as melanoma, head and neck, liver or kidney cancer. The CDR3 loop reads CASSVASGGTLVRETQYF. The sequenced DNA is TGTGCCAGCAGCGTAGCCAGCGGGGGCACCTTAGTCCGAGAGACCCAGTACTTC.